This T cell receptor beta chain was retrieved from a study of OX40 agonist ivuxolimab in advanced cancers. The overall study: Ivuxolimab was administered intravenously to patients at 0.01 to 10 mg/kg every 2 weeks. Broader study findings: CD4+ and CD8+ blood T cells expanded clonally by week 6 at 0.1 to 3.0 mg/kg.

Germline V lookup: CDR1 LNHDA, CDR2 SQIVND (reference sequence). The CDR3 spans 13 residues. V lost 4 bases, J lost 6 bases, and 12 bases lay in between. Comment on this clone: Its target is unknown.

TCRdb's table, derived via immunoSEQ multiplex PCR, lists solely in-frame clones and lacks some. This sample has around 99,000 clones; nearly 90% occur once, and the top ten carry around 0.16%. The TCR was taken from an adult with an advanced solid tumor such as melanoma, head and neck, liver or kidney cancer. The sequenced sample was CD4+ or CD8+ T cells sorted from blood, obtained in a trial of the OX40 agonist ivuxolimab. The gene calls are TRBV19 and TRBJ1-2; D gene ambiguous. CDR3 sequence reads: CASSRDGNHGYTF. Here the CDR3 DNA reads TGTGCCAGTAGTAGAGACGGAAATCATGGCTACACCTTC.